Shown below are 10 T cell receptor beta chains from a single sample sequenced in a study of blood T cell repertoires in COVID-19. Using immunoSEQ multiplex PCR, the repertoire was profiled, and TCRdb retains in-frame clones only, with some absent. The sample has 200,000 or so clones; about 88% are singletons. The material sequenced was peripheral blood. These receptors were taken from a man aged 50-59 years who had recovered from COVID-19.

This sequence joins TRBV18 and TRBJ1-1; D is unclear. CDR1 and CDR2 (germline): KGHSH, LQKENI. The V and J ends lost 3 bases and 1 base respectively, with 6 bases between them. CDR3 length equals 13 residues. The CDR3 reads CASSPSQNTEAFF. The DNA of the CDR3 is TGTGCCAGCTCACCTTCACAGAACACTGAAGCTTTCTTT.

The chain is built from TRBV15 and TRBJ2-7, with a possible D match to TRBD1 (6 bases). CDR3 length: 16 amino acids. V dropped 1 base and J dropped 0 bases, with 13 bases sitting between them. Per germline, CDR1 LNHNV and CDR2 YYDKDF (reference sequence). This chain's CDR3 is CATSRGGNRDSYEQYF. The CDR3 DNA follows: TGTGCCACCAGCAGAGGTGGGAACAGGGACTCCTACGAGCAGTACTTC. Filled out from reference TRBV15 and TRBJ2-7, the complete variable domain reads DAMVIQNPRYQVTQFGKPVTLSCSQTLNHNVMYWYQQKSSQAPKLLFHYYDKDFNNEADTPDNFQSRRPNTSFCFLDIRSPGLGDTAMYLCATSRGGNRDSYEQYFGPGTRLTVT.

The chain is built from TRBV5-1 and TRBJ1-6, with D hard to call. V lost 3 bases to trimming and J lost 0 bases, with 13 bases between them. Germline V gene data show CDR1 as SGHRS and CDR2 as YFSETQ. The CDR3 has 17 residues. CDR3 in DNA: TGCGCCAGCAGCTCTGGAGGACGTATCTCCTATAATTCACCCCTCCACTTT. Protein: CASSSGGRISYNSPLHF. Supplemented by reference TRBV5-1 and TRBJ1-6, the full variable domain reads KAGVTQTPRYLIKTRGQQVTLSCSPISGHRSVSWYQQTPGQGLQFLFEYFSETQRNKGNFPGRFSGRQFSNSRSEMNVSTLELGDSALYLCASSSGGRISYNSPLHFGNGTRLTVT.

The gene calls are TRBV19 and TRBJ1-2; D is possibly TRBD1 (5 bases). Trimming took off 7 bases at V and 7 bases at J, with 22 bases between the two ends. The CDR3 has 15 residues. Germline CDR1 LNHDA, CDR2 SQIVND (reference sequence). CDR3 protein: CASITGTAAGIGYTF. CDR3 DNA sequence: TGTGCCAGTATCACCGGGACGGCCGCGGGGATTGGCTACACCTTC.

In its sample, this clone was seen once. The V and J genes are TRBV6-5 and TRBJ1-4; D may be TRBD1 (6 bases). CDR1 and CDR2 (germline): MNHEY, SVGAGI. V dropped 2 bases and J dropped 7 bases, with 14 bases sitting between them. CDR3 length: 15 amino acids. The chain's CDR3 is CASSYTRGWGEKLFF. In DNA form, the CDR3 reads TGTGCCAGCAGTTACACCAGGGGATGGGGTGAAAAACTGTTTTTT.

The V and J genes are TRBV27 and TRBJ2-7; 7 nucleotides agree with TRBD2. Losses at the gene ends were 6 bases for V and 4 bases for J; bases not matched to a gene: 12. The CDR3 length is 15 residues. Germline values: CDR1 MNHEY, CDR2 SMNVEV (reference sequence). The CDR3: CASSSSGGRGYEQYF. DNA of the CDR3: TGTGCCAGCAGCTCATCCGGCGGGAGAGGATACGAGCAGTACTTC.

This clone has only a few counts. CDR3 amino acids: CASKVPGSYEQYF. The CDR3 DNA reads as TGTGCCAGCAAGGTTCCAGGTTCCTACGAGCAGTACTTC. The chain has TRBV6-5 and TRBJ2-7, with D uncertain. The CDR3 is made up of 13 amino acids. V dropped 7 bases and J dropped 1 base, with 11 bases sitting between them. Germline CDR1 MNHEY, CDR2 SVGAGI.

This clone was observed a handful of times. This rearrangement joins TRBV18 to TRBJ2-7, with 9 positions matching TRBD1. The ends lost 6 bases at V and 5 bases at J; junction bases unmatched: 8. Germline CDR1 reads KGHSH; CDR2 reads LQKENI. The CDR3 covers 14 residues. CDR3 sequence (DNA): TGTGCCAGCTCTCCGGGACAGGGTGGGGACGAGCAGTACTTC. This encodes CASSPGQGGDEQYF.

The V gene is TRBV5-4, the J gene TRBJ2-7; TRBD1 matches at 8 bases. The junction had 4 bases not matched to a gene; V was cut back by 4 bases and J by 7 bases. The CDR3 extends over 12 amino acids. Germline CDR1 and CDR2: SGHNT and YYREEE (reference sequence). Here the CDR3 DNA reads TGTGCCAGCAGCCCACAGGGGGAGGAGCAGTACTTC. Translation: CASSPQGEEQYF.

The chain uses TRBV24-1 and TRBJ2-1; 8 bases are shared with TRBD2. Germline trimming cut 2 bases from V and 9 bases from J; bases unmatched to any gene: 11. From germline, CDR1 is KGHDR and CDR2 SFDVKD. The CDR3 covers 16 residues. CDR3 region: CATSDWVLAGSGEQFF. CDR3 nucleotides: TGTGCCACCAGTGATTGGGTCCTAGCGGGTTCGGGTGAGCAGTTCTTC.